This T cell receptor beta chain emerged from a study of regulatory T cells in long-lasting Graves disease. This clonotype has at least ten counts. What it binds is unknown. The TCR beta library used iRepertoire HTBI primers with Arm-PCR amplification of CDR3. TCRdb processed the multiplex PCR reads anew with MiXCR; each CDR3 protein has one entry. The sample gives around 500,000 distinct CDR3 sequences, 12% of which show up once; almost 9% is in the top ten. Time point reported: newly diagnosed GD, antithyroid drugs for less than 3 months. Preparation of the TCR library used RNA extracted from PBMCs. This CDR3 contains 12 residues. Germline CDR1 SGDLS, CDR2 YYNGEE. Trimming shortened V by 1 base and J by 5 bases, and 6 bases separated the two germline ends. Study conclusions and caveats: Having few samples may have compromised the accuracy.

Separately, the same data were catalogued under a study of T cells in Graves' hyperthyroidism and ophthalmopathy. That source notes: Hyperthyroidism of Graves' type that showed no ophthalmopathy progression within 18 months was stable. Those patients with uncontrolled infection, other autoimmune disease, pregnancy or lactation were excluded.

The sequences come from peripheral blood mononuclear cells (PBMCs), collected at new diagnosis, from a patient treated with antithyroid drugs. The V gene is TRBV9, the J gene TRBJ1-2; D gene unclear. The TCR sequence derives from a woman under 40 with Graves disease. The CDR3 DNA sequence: TGTGCCAGCAGCGTACCCGATTATGGCTACACCTTC. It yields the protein CASSVPDYGYTF.